The next 20 T cell receptor beta chains were all read from a single sample in a study of control samples from healthy donors and cancer patients. The protocol was immunoSEQ multiplex PCR, while the TCRdb copy is restricted to in-frame clones and leaves out a portion. The sample has 150,000 to 200,000 clones, 90% to 95% seen once. Sequences were obtained from blood. These receptors were taken from a man aged 30 to 39 in good health.

The genes are TRBV3-1 (or the pseudogene TRBV3-2) and TRBJ1-5; maybe TRBD1 (6 bases). V was trimmed by 3 bases and J by 10 bases, leaving 16 bases between them. This CDR3 has 14 residues. The V gene's germline CDR1 is LGHDT and CDR2 YNNKEL (reference sequence). The CDR3 DNA reads as TGTGCCAGCAGCCAGCAACAGGGTGTCAGCCCCCAGCATTTT. Translated: CASSQQQGVSPQHF.

The V gene is TRBV5-1, the J gene TRBJ1-2; 9 nucleotides line up with TRBD1. CDR3 length: 13 residues. V gave up 4 bases and J gave up 7 bases; unmatched junction bases: 5. CDR1 is SGHRS and CDR2 is YFSETQ in the germline V gene. The CDR3 spells CASSAGTGLGYTF. DNA for the CDR3: TGCGCCAGCAGCGCCGGGACAGGGCTTGGCTACACCTTC.

The chain carries TRBV19 and TRBJ1-6; TRBD1 matches 8 bases. Looked up from germline, CDR1 is LNHDA and CDR2 is SQIVND (reference sequence). The CDR3 has 14 amino acids. After removal of 5 bases from V and 10 bases from J, the junction contained 7 bases not matched to a gene. In DNA, the CDR3 is TGTGCCAGTAGTTACGACAGGGGTGGCTCACCCCTCCACTTT. Translated, it gives CASSYDRGGSPLHF.

The rearrangement links TRBV30 to TRBJ1-1; D may be TRBD1 (6 bases). CDR3 size: 11 residues. Trimming pared 2 bases from V and 7 bases from J, leaving 8 bases between. CDR1 GTSNPN and CDR2 SVGIG come from the germline V gene (reference sequence). The CDR3 region has the DNA TGTGCCTGGAGTAGGGGACATGAAGCTTTCTTT. This encodes CAWSRGHEAFF. Based on the CDR3 plus reference TRBV30 and TRBJ1-1, the full variable domain is SQTIHQWPATLVQPVGSPLSLECTVEGTSNPNLYWYRQAAGRGLQLLFYSVGIGQISSEVPQNLSASRPQDRQFILSSKKLLLSDSGFYLCAWSRGHEAFFGQGTRLTVV.

The gene calls are TRBV5-1 and TRBJ2-3; TRBD2 matches 9 bases. This CDR3 is 17 amino acids long. J lost 1 base, V lost 1 base, and 7 bases had no gene match. Looked up from germline, CDR1 is SGHRS and CDR2 is YFSETQ. The CDR3 sequence is CASSLSTSGLGTDTQYF. The DNA of the CDR3 is TGCGCCAGCAGCTTGTCGACTAGCGGTCTGGGCACAGATACGCAGTATTTT.

This clone appeared a single time. V is TRBV10-3 and J is TRBJ2-5; D perhaps matches TRBD1 (6 bases). The CDR3 length is 17 residues. Between the trimmed V and J ends, which lost 1 base and 5 bases, there was a span of 20 bases. The germline V gene encodes CDR1 ENHRY and CDR2 SYGVKD. The CDR3 sequence is CAISEWARGGSQETQYF. In nucleotides, the CDR3 is TGTGCCATCAGTGAGTGGGCTCGAGGGGGTAGCCAGGAGACCCAGTACTTC.

This chain connects TRBV10-2 to TRBJ1-1; weak D call: TRBD1 (5 bases). CDR1 and CDR2 from the germline V gene are WSHSY and SAAADI. This CDR3 is 13 amino acids long. Trimming took off 6 bases at V and 3 bases at J, with 11 bases between the two ends. The CDR3 spells CASSLRGDTEAFF. The CDR3 DNA sequence: TGCGCCAGCAGCCTTCGGGGGGACACTGAAGCTTTCTTT.

Concerning this clone: This sample also contains other DNA sequences that code for the same CDR3. The V and J genes are TRBV19 and TRBJ2-2; D possibly uses TRBD1 or TRBD2 (7 bases each). The CDR3 totals 16 residues. CDR1 and CDR2 (germline): LNHDA, SQIVND (reference sequence). The V end was cut by 3 bases, the J end by 7 bases, with 18 bases between. This chain's CDR3 is CASSIKSGRGHGELFF. For the CDR3, the DNA is TGTGCCAGTAGTATCAAGAGTGGGAGGGGGCACGGGGAGCTGTTTTTT.

About this clone itself: The sample carries other DNA sequences with the same CDR3. V and J are TRBV12-3 or TRBV12-4 and TRBJ1-1, with D tentatively TRBD1 (6 bases). CDR3 length: 13 residues. V lost 2 bases, J lost 4 bases, and 8 bases lay in between. CDR3 protein: CASSLKGGTEAFF. The CDR3 bases are TGTGCCAGCAGTTTAAAAGGGGGCACTGAAGCTTTCTTT.

The CDR3 DNA reads TGCGCCAGCAGCCTAGAGACGGACATGAACACTGAAGCTTTCTTT. Its protein product is CASSLETDMNTEAFF. This sequence joins TRBV5-1 and TRBJ1-1; D is perhaps TRBD1 (5 bases). The CDR3 is made up of 15 amino acids. Germline CDR1 reads SGHRS; CDR2 reads YFSETQ. The V end was cut by 4 bases, the J end by 0 bases, with 13 bases between.

The chain carries TRBV18 and TRBJ2-5, with D unclear. Looked up from germline, CDR1 is KGHSH and CDR2 is LQKENI. Trimming stripped 1 base from V and 7 bases from J, with 7 bases between. There are 12 residues in the CDR3. CDR3 bases: TGTGCCAGCTCACCACTCTCGGGGACCCAGTACTTC. It is translated as CASSPLSGTQYF.

V usage is TRBV29-1 and J usage is TRBJ2-3; TRBD2 matches 8 bases. V lost 4 bases, J lost 2 bases, and 8 bases stayed unmatched. This CDR3 is 15 amino acids long. The V gene's germline CDR1 is SQVTM and CDR2 ANQGSEA. The CDR3 DNA reads TGCAGCGTTGCCCAAGCGGGGGCCAACACAGATACGCAGTATTTT. Translation gives CSVAQAGANTDTQYF.

V usage is TRBV10-3 and J usage is TRBJ2-5, with no clear D. CDR1 and CDR2 (germline): ENHRY, SYGVKD. V was cut by 6 bases and J by 5 bases, with 16 bases left in between. This CDR3 is 14 amino acids long. The CDR3 DNA follows: TGTGCCATCAGGACGGACGGCGGTAGGGAGACCCAGTACTTC. Translation gives CAIRTDGGRETQYF.

This chain connects TRBV5-1 to TRBJ2-7; possible D gene TRBD2, 6 bases. V was shortened by 4 bases and J by 0 bases, with 11 bases between the two germline ends. The V gene's germline CDR1 is SGHRS and CDR2 YFSETQ. CDR3 length equals 14 residues. CDR3 residues: CASSASGSSYEQYF. CDR3 DNA: TGCGCCAGCAGCGCCTCCGGGAGCTCCTACGAGCAGTACTTC.

The CDR3 loop is CASSIQGRGDFYEQYF. Written as DNA, the CDR3 is TGTGCCAGCAGCATCCAGGGGCGAGGGGATTTCTACGAGCAGTACTTC. The rearrangement uses TRBV7-8 and TRBJ2-7, with D possibly TRBD1 on 6 matching bases. CDR1 and CDR2 (germline): SGHVS, FQNEAQ. This CDR3 is 16 amino acids long. Trimming stripped 5 bases from V and 3 bases from J, with 20 bases between.

This clone has just one count. Written as DNA, the CDR3 is TGTGCCAGCAGCTTGTGGGGAGATGGAACAGATACGCAGTATTTT. It encodes CASSLWGDGTDTQYF. V and J are TRBV5-6 and TRBJ2-3, with D maybe TRBD2 (5 bases). CDR1 and CDR2 (germline): SGHDT, YYEEEE. Deletions cut 1 base from V and 3 bases from J, with 12 bases between. The length of the CDR3 is 15 residues.

The V call is TRBV27, the J call TRBJ2-7; TRBD1 aligns across 8 bases. With 8 bases clipped from V and 5 bases from J, the junction kept 11 bases outside the gene matches. Germline V gives CDR1 MNHEY, CDR2 SMNVEV (reference sequence). The CDR3 length is 14 residues. Written as DNA, the CDR3 is TGTGCCAGCTTCTTCTGGACAGGGCGCCACGAGCAGTACTTC. Its translation: CASFFWTGRHEQYF.

J is TRBJ2-3 and V is TRBV12-3 or TRBV12-4; D ambiguous. The CDR3 runs 11 residues. Trimming stripped 7 bases from V and 5 bases from J, with 7 bases between. CDR3: CASTFGDTQYF. The CDR3 DNA reads as TGTGCCAGCACCTTTGGAGATACGCAGTATTTT.

The genes are TRBV19 and TRBJ2-5; possible D gene TRBD1, 7 bases. Trimming stripped 4 bases from V and 2 bases from J, with 26 bases between. From germline, CDR1 is LNHDA and CDR2 SQIVND (reference sequence). CDR3 length: 19 amino acids. The CDR3 DNA reads TGTGCCAGTAGTACGCCGGCGGGCAGGGGGAATGGAGGGCAAGAGACCCAGTACTTC. Protein: CASSTPAGRGNGGQETQYF.

The chain links TRBV28 to TRBJ1-2, with 8 bases matching TRBD1. V trimming: 5 bases; J trimming: 4 bases; junction bases outside the gene matches: 3. The CDR3 has 13 residues. Germline values: CDR1 MDHEN, CDR2 SYDVKM. This CDR3 is CASSPDRAYGYTF. CDR3 bases: TGTGCCAGCAGTCCGGACAGGGCCTATGGCTACACCTTC.